The 24 T cell receptor beta chains below all came from one sample that was sequenced in a study of blood T cell repertoires in COVID-19. Generated by immunoSEQ multiplex PCR, the TCRdb table keeps only in-frame clones and is missing some. Here the sample spans about 220,000 clones, almost 85% being singletons. Material: peripheral blood. The receptors shown here come from a woman aged 70-85 years with COVID-19, enrolled during active disease.

The chain couples TRBV5-6 to TRBJ1-5; unclear D gene. Germline V lookup: CDR1 SGHDT, CDR2 YYEEEE. This CDR3 comprises 15 residues. Trimming took off 3 bases at V and 2 bases at J, with 12 bases between the two ends. Here the CDR3 DNA reads TGTGCCAGCAGCTCTTCCAGGCGGGGCAATCAGCCCCAGCATTTT. It is translated as CASSSSRRGNQPQHF.

V gene TRBV21-1 combines with J gene TRBJ1-5; the listed D gene, TRBD1, was not tested against the DNA. TRBV21-1 is described as a pseudogene. The CDR3 loop spans 19 amino acids. CDR3 in amino acids: CASSPSEGETGSSNQPQHF. Written as DNA, the CDR3 is TGTGCCAGCAGCCCATCAGAGGGGGAAACGGGTAGTAGCAATCAGCCCCAGCATTTT.

The V and J genes are TRBV29-1 and TRBJ2-7, with 7 bases matching TRBD2. Germline CDR1 and CDR2: SQVTM and ANQGSEA. The CDR3 length is 11 residues. V gave up 6 bases and J gave up 10 bases; unmatched junction bases: 9. The CDR3 loop is CSVFLADLQYF. For the CDR3, the DNA is TGCAGCGTCTTCCTAGCGGACCTTCAGTACTTC.

To note about this clone: The junction and the germline gene differ at one end; a read error may be behind it. The J gene is TRBJ1-1, the V gene TRBV7-2; TRBD1 is a possible D gene (6 bases). CDR3 length: 14 amino acids. Germline CDR1 reads SGHTA; CDR2 reads FQGNSA. The CDR3 DNA follows: TGTGCCAGCAGCTATCCAGGGGCGTGGACTGAAGCTTTTTTT. Protein sequence: CASSYPGAWTEAFF.

This clone was seen a handful of times. V and J are TRBV2 and TRBJ1-2; 10 nucleotides align to TRBD1. Unmatched junction bases numbered 4, after V lost 6 bases and J lost 6 bases. The germline CDR1 and CDR2 sequences are SNHLY and FYNNEI. The CDR3 is made up of 13 amino acids. The CDR3 DNA follows: TGTGCCAGCAGGATAGGGACAGGGGATGGCTACACCTTC. It is translated as CASRIGTGDGYTF.

This clone was seen ten or more times. The genes are TRBV24-1 and TRBJ2-3; possibly TRBD2 for D (6 bases). The V end lost 3 bases, the J end lost 6 bases, and 15 bases lay between the germline ends. The CDR3 spans 15 residues. The V gene's germline CDR1 is KGHDR and CDR2 SFDVKD. CDR3 protein: CATSDPYKGTDTQYF. In nucleotides, the CDR3 is TGTGCCACCAGTGATCCCTACAAGGGGACTGATACGCAGTATTTT.

The chain uses TRBV19 and TRBJ1-1; TRBD1 is a possible D gene (6 bases). This CDR3 comprises 16 residues. Germline loops: CDR1 LNHDA, CDR2 SQIVND (reference sequence). CDR3 coding DNA: TGTGTCAGCAGCCCCTTGGTCGGGACAAAGAACACTGAAGCTTTCTTT. This translates into CVSSPLVGTKNTEAFF.

The CDR3 protein is CASRGVGQVTAFF. The CDR3, as DNA: TGCGCCAGCAGAGGGGTGGGACAGGTGACCGCTTTCTTT. V usage is TRBV5-1 and J usage is TRBJ1-1; 8 bases are shared with TRBD1. CDR3 size: 13 residues. The V gene end was trimmed by 5 bases and the J gene end by 11 bases; junction bases not matched to a gene: 11. Germline V CDR1 and CDR2: SGHRS, YFSETQ.

The genes are TRBV7-2 and TRBJ2-7, with 7 nucleotides matching TRBD2. The CDR3 loop spans 17 amino acids. CDR1 and CDR2 (germline): SGHTA, FQGNSA. The junction had 13 bases not matched to a gene; V was cut back by 5 bases and J by 0 bases. The CDR3 region is CASSGSFGTTDSYEQYF. The CDR3 DNA sequence: TGTGCCAGCAGCGGGAGCTTCGGGACTACAGACTCCTACGAGCAGTACTTC.

The chain has TRBV7-2 and TRBJ1-5; TRBD1 might be the D (6 bases). CDR3 length equals 14 residues. The germline V and J ends were trimmed by 1 base and 6 bases, with 10 bases remaining between them. CDR1 SGHTA and CDR2 FQGNSA come from the germline V gene. Here the CDR3 DNA reads TGTGCCAGCAGCTTAGGGGGGGGCTTTCAGCCCCAGCATTTT. Protein product: CASSLGGGFQPQHF.

The chain employs TRBV5-6 and TRBJ1-2; D may be TRBD1 (6 bases). V gave up 2 bases and J gave up 4 bases, with 15 bases separating them. This CDR3 has 15 amino acids. The germline CDR1 and CDR2 sequences are SGHDT and YYEEEE. CDR3 DNA: TGTGCCAGCAGCTTCTTACAGGGAGACGGCTATGGCTACACCTTC. Amino acid sequence: CASSFLQGDGYGYTF. The variable domain in full, completed from reference TRBV5-6 and TRBJ1-2, reads DAGVTQSPTHLIKTRGQQVTLRCSPKSGHDTVSWYQQALGQGPQFIFQYYEEEERQRGNFPDRFSGHQFPNYSSELNVNALLLGDSALYLCASSFLQGDGYGYTFGSGTRLTVV.

The rearrangement joins TRBV7-2 to TRBJ2-5; possible D gene TRBD1, 6 bases. With 1 base removed from V and 5 bases from J, the gap between germline ends came to 14 bases. The CDR3 totals 15 residues. Germline loops: CDR1 SGHTA, CDR2 FQGNSA. This chain's CDR3 is CASSLGDRQRETQYF. For the CDR3, the DNA is TGTGCCAGCAGCTTAGGCGACAGGCAGAGGGAGACCCAGTACTTC.

V and J are TRBV6-1 and TRBJ1-5; D unclear. Looked up from germline, CDR1 is MNHNS and CDR2 is SASEGT. The CDR3 contains 14 residues. Deletions cut 3 bases from V and 1 base from J, with 7 bases between. CDR3 amino acids: CASSERVSNQPQHF. The CDR3 DNA is TGTGCCAGCAGTGAGAGGGTAAGCAATCAGCCCCAGCATTTT.

J is TRBJ1-5 and V is TRBV4-2; 7 bases line up with TRBD1. V gave up 1 base and J gave up 5 bases; unmatched junction bases: 5. CDR1 is LGHNA and CDR2 is YNFKEQ in the germline V gene. The CDR3 extends over 15 amino acids. The chain's CDR3 is CASSQGFRGDQPQHF. In nucleotides, the CDR3 is TGTGCCAGCAGCCAAGGGTTCAGGGGGGATCAGCCCCAGCATTTT.

This clone was recorded only once. This chain joins TRBV18 and TRBJ2-2; D remains ambiguous. V was pared by 5 bases and J by 3 bases, with 7 bases between. In germline, CDR1 is KGHSH, CDR2 LQKENI. There are 13 residues in the CDR3. CDR3 sequence reads: CASSVQYTGELFF. Written as DNA, the CDR3 is TGTGCCAGCTCAGTTCAGTACACCGGGGAGCTGTTTTTT.

The chain uses TRBV18 and TRBJ2-6; D uncertain. Looked up from germline, CDR1 is KGHSH and CDR2 is LQKENI. The V end lost 6 bases, the J end lost 0 bases, and 6 bases lay between the germline ends. This CDR3 has 14 amino acids. Here the CDR3 DNA reads TGTGCCAGCTCGCGGATCTCTGGGGCCAACGTCCTGACTTTC. Residues: CASSRISGANVLTF.

The chain joins TRBV9 to TRBJ1-6, with D perhaps TRBD1 (5 bases). V dropped 5 bases and J dropped 0 bases, with 9 bases sitting between them. The germline V gene has CDR1 SGDLS and CDR2 YYNGEE. The CDR3 totals 15 residues. For the CDR3, the DNA is TGTGCCAGCAGTGATAGGGGCTCCTATAATTCACCCCTCCACTTT. It is translated as CASSDRGSYNSPLHF. The variable domain in full, with the rest retrieved from reference TRBV9 and TRBJ1-6, is DSGVTQTPKHLITATGQRVTLRCSPRSGDLSVYWYQQSLDQGLQFLIQYYNGEERAKGNILERFSAQQFPDLHSELNLSSLELGDSALYFCASSDRGSYNSPLHFGNGTRLTVT.

The chain carries TRBV6-5 and TRBJ2-5, with D possibly TRBD2 on 6 matching bases. V was shortened by 6 bases and J by 4 bases, with 15 bases between the two germline ends. The CDR3 has 14 amino acids. CDR1 is MNHEY, CDR2 SVGAGI, per germline. CDR3 DNA sequence: TGTGCCAGCAGGACGCCCGGGACTGCAGAGACCCAGTACTTC. It encodes CASRTPGTAETQYF.

The CDR3 spells CASSVHRTEQHQPQHF. CDR3 nucleotide sequence: TGCGCCAGCAGTGTTCATCGGACAGAGCAACATCAGCCCCAGCATTTT. The chain uses TRBV10-1 and TRBJ1-5; tentative D call: TRBD1 (6 bases). Trimming shortened V by 4 bases and J by 5 bases, and 18 bases separated the two germline ends. Per germline, CDR1 WNHNN and CDR2 SYGVQD (reference sequence). This CDR3 spans 16 amino acids.

The chain recombines TRBV6-6 with TRBJ2-2, with D tentatively TRBD1 (5 bases). V was shortened by 4 bases and J by 8 bases, with 8 bases between the two germline ends. Germline V lookup: CDR1 MNHNY, CDR2 SVGAGI (reference sequence). The CDR3 extends over 12 amino acids. The CDR3 reads CASSLQAGELFF. The CDR3 region has the DNA TGTGCCAGCAGTTTACAGGCGGGGGAGCTGTTTTTT.

The chain couples TRBV5-8 to TRBJ2-7, with TRBD2 matching 7 bases. The J segment lost 6 bases and the V segment lost 4 bases, leaving 10 bases of the junction unmatched. There are 14 residues in the CDR3. Germline lookup yields CDR1 SGHTS and CDR2 YDEGEE. CDR3 sequence: CASSTGGSASEQYF. For the CDR3, the DNA is TGTGCCAGCAGCACGGGGGGTTCGGCTAGCGAGCAGTACTTC. Based on the CDR3 plus reference TRBV5-8 and TRBJ2-7, the full variable domain is EAGVTQSPTHLIKTRGQQATLRCSPISGHTSVYWYQQALGLGLQFLLWYDEGEERNRGNFPPRFSGRQFPNYSSELNVNALELEDSALYLCASSTGGSASEQYFGPGTRLTVT.

The chain carries TRBV19 and TRBJ1-5; D remains ambiguous. This CDR3 is 12 amino acids long. Trimming shortened V by 5 bases and J by 9 bases, and 11 bases separated the two germline ends. Germline V lookup: CDR1 LNHDA, CDR2 SQIVND (reference sequence). CDR3 DNA sequence: TGTGCCAGTAGTTTGCCATTGGCGCCCCAGCATTTT. Amino acids: CASSLPLAPQHF.

The rearrangement uses TRBV30 and TRBJ1-6, with TRBD1 identical over 8 bases. CDR1 is GTSNPN, CDR2 SVGIG, per germline (reference sequence). The CDR3 length is 14 residues. The junction had 6 bases not matched to a gene; V was cut back by 4 bases and J by 7 bases. CDR3 in DNA: TGTGCCTGGAATCGCCGGGACAGGAATTCACCCCTCCACTTT. Its translation: CAWNRRDRNSPLHF.

The V and J genes are TRBV10-3 and TRBJ2-7; D is ambiguous. The length of the CDR3 is 11 residues. In germline, CDR1 is ENHRY, CDR2 SYGVKD. V lost 6 bases and J 4 bases, leaving 7 bases between the germline ends. CDR3 sequence reads: CAIRDGYEQYF. In nucleotides, the CDR3 is TGTGCCATCAGAGACGGGTACGAGCAGTACTTC.